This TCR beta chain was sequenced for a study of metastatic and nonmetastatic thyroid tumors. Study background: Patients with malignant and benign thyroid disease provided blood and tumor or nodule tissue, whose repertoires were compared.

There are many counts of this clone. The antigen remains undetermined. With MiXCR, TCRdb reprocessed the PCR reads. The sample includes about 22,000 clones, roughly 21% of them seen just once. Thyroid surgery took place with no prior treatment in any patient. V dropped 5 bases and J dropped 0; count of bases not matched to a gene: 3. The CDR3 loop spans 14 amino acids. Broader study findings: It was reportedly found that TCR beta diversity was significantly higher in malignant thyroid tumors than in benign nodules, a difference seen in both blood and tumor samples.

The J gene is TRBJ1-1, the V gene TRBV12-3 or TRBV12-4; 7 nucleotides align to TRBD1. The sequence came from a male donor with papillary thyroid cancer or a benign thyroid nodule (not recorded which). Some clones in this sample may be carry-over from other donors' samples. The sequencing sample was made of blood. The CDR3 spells CASSPGTVNTEAFF. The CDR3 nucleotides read TGTGCCAGCAGTCCCGGGACAGTGAACACTGAAGCTTTCTTT.